Below are 25 T cell receptor beta chains sequenced from a single sample in a study of cytomegalovirus exposure and HLA in healthy donors. A multiplex PCR was run with 60 Vbeta primers and 13 Jbeta primers. The data were produced by immunoSEQ multiplex PCR, yet TCRdb's version contains in-frame clones alone and is incomplete. The sample includes 150,000 to 200,000 clones, over 75% seen only once; the top ten take 1%. The sample taken for sequencing was PBMCs. Source of these receptors: a woman in her forties or fifties in good health and CMV-seropositive.

In its sample, this clone was seen once. The chain recombines TRBV6-5 with TRBJ1-1; no clear D. The V gene's germline CDR1 is MNHEY and CDR2 SVGAGI. There are 13 residues in the CDR3. Trimming removed 6 bases at V and 8 bases at J, with 16 bases between. CDR3 sequence (DNA): TGTGCCAGCAGCTCCCCCCCCGTTCCGGAAGCTTTCTTT. It specifies CASSSPPVPEAFF.

With regard to this clone: Compared with germline, one end of the junction differs, possibly owing to a read error. This sequence joins TRBV4-1 and TRBJ2-7; tentative D call: TRBD1 (6 bases). This CDR3 comprises 13 residues. Per germline, CDR1 MGHRA and CDR2 YSYEKL. The CDR3: CASSQDIRDTQAF. The CDR3 region has the DNA TGCGCCAGCAGCCAAGATATTCGGGACACCCAGGCCTTC.

The chain uses TRBV6-5 and TRBJ1-6, with 7 positions matching TRBD1. Trimming at V came to 8 bases and at J to 10 bases, leaving 5 bases not matched to a gene. Germline-derived CDR1 and CDR2 are MNHEY and SVGAGI. The CDR3 covers 12 residues. CDR3 nucleotides: TGTGCCAGCTCCAAAGGGGGCTCACCCCTCCACTTT. Protein: CASSKGGSPLHF.

The chain combines TRBV27 with TRBJ2-3; tentatively, D is TRBD2 (6 bases). CDR3 size: 15 residues. From germline, CDR1 is MNHEY and CDR2 SMNVEV (reference sequence). Trimming took off 3 bases at V and 3 bases at J, with 13 bases between the two ends. Here the CDR3 DNA reads TGTGCCAGCAGTTTCTATGGGGGGAAAACAGATACGCAGTATTTT. Translated, it gives CASSFYGGKTDTQYF.

This sequence joins TRBV7-9 and TRBJ2-1; TRBD2 might be the D (5 bases). This CDR3 spans 11 amino acids. V lost 4 bases and J lost 14, with 12 bases in between. The germline gives CDR1 SEHNR, CDR2 FQNEAQ (reference sequence). CDR3 coding DNA: TGTGCCAGCAGCTCTGGGAGCGAGGAGTTCTTC. Translation: CASSSGSEEFF.

The V call is TRBV6-5, the J call TRBJ1-2, with 7 nucleotides matching TRBD1. The J segment lost 4 bases and the V segment lost 7 bases, leaving 3 bases of the junction unmatched. The CDR3 length is 12 residues. Germline loops: CDR1 MNHEY, CDR2 SVGAGI. The CDR3 region is CASNRQGYGYTF. CDR3 in DNA: TGTGCCAGCAATAGACAGGGCTATGGCTACACCTTC.

J is TRBJ2-7 and V is TRBV5-1; 7 bases line up with TRBD1. This CDR3 is built from 14 residues. The ends lost 2 bases at V and 1 base at J; junction bases unmatched: 3. Germline values: CDR1 SGHRS, CDR2 YFSETQ. The CDR3 DNA follows: TGCGCCAGCAGCTTACCGGGACAGTCCTACGAGCAGTACTTC. This translates into CASSLPGQSYEQYF.

To note about this clone: One end of the junction is discordant with germline, which a read error may explain. The V call is TRBV7-9, the J call TRBJ2-2, with 9 bases aligning to TRBD2. CDR1 and CDR2 from the germline V gene are SEHNR and FQNEAQ (reference sequence). The CDR3 length is 16 residues. CDR3 loop: CSSSSLAGEWPAELFF. The CDR3 DNA follows: TGTTCCAGCAGCTCACTAGCGGGTGAATGGCCCGCGGAGCTGTTTTTT.

The chain links TRBV4-3 to TRBJ1-4, with 9 bases that match TRBD1. Per germline, CDR1 LGHNA and CDR2 YSLEER. The CDR3 length is 20 residues. V shed 0 bases and J 4 bases; nucleotides not matched to a gene: 15. As DNA, the CDR3 is TGCGCCAGCAGCCAAGATGCGACAGGGGGGCGGGGAGAACTTAATGAAAAACTGTTTTTT. Its protein product is CASSQDATGGRGELNEKLFF.

This clone was seen a few times. This sequence joins TRBV13 and TRBJ1-1; D unclear. The CDR3 has 16 amino acids. Germline V CDR1 and CDR2: PRHDT, FYEKMQ (reference sequence). The V gene lost 1 base and the J gene lost 0 bases, with 12 bases spanning the gap. DNA of the CDR3: TGTGCCAGCAGCTTAGATGGGCAATTGATGAACACTGAAGCTTTCTTT. Amino acid sequence: CASSLDGQLMNTEAFF.

This sequence joins TRBV6-1 and TRBJ2-3, with 7 bases fitting TRBD2. The J segment lost 5 bases and the V segment lost 3 bases, leaving 5 bases of the junction unmatched. The CDR3 runs to 14 residues. CDR1 and CDR2 (germline): MNHNS, SASEGT. The CDR3, as DNA: TGTGCCAGCAGTGAGGGTTTAGCGGGAGATACGCAGTATTTT. Amino acid sequence: CASSEGLAGDTQYF.

The rearrangement joins TRBV28 to TRBJ2-1, with 9 positions matching TRBD2. CDR3 length equals 15 residues. The V gene's germline CDR1 is MDHEN and CDR2 SYDVKM. V was clipped by 5 bases and J by 9 bases; unmatched bases: 11. CDR3 amino acids: CASSTRVAGVSEQFF. The CDR3 coding sequence is TGTGCCAGCAGTACCCGGGTAGCGGGAGTTAGTGAGCAGTTCTTC.

CDR3 in amino acids: CASSLEPIIYEQYF. CDR3 nucleotide sequence: TGTGCCAGCAGCTTAGAACCTATTATCTACGAGCAGTACTTC. The chain has TRBV7-9 and TRBJ2-7; the D is unclear. The germline V and J ends were trimmed by 1 base and 3 bases, with 10 bases remaining between them. CDR1 and CDR2 from the germline V gene are SEHNR and FQNEAQ (reference sequence). The CDR3 has 14 residues.

The V gene is TRBV28, the J gene TRBJ2-3; D is uncertain. The length of the CDR3 is 14 residues. V was cut by 2 bases and J by 2 bases, with 8 bases left in between. Germline assignment: CDR1 MDHEN and CDR2 SYDVKM. The CDR3 DNA reads TGTGCCAGCAGTTTACCTTGGGCCACAGATACGCAGTATTTT. Amino acids: CASSLPWATDTQYF.

J is TRBJ2-7 and V is TRBV4-2; 10 bases fit TRBD1. The CDR3 spans 14 residues. Germline lookup yields CDR1 LGHNA and CDR2 YNFKEQ. Trimming took 5 bases from V and 6 from J; bases not matched to a gene: 7. The CDR3 loop reads CASSKSGTGVEQYF. CDR3 bases: TGTGCCAGCAGCAAGTCCGGGACAGGGGTCGAGCAGTACTTC.

This clone was observed a single time. This CDR3 reads CASSFLNRAEAFF. The CDR3 DNA reads as TGTGCCAGCAGTTTTTTAAACCGCGCTGAAGCTTTCTTT. The genes are TRBV28 and TRBJ1-1; D gene unclear. CDR1 and CDR2 (germline): MDHEN, SYDVKM. CDR3 length equals 13 residues. Deletions cut 3 bases from V and 6 bases from J, with 11 bases between.

The rearrangement joins TRBV7-8 to TRBJ2-1, with TRBD2 matching over 13 bases. V was clipped by 3 bases and J by 9 bases; unmatched bases: 5. Germline lookup yields CDR1 SGHVS and CDR2 FQNEAQ. This CDR3 has 15 amino acids. CDR3 coding DNA: TGTGCCAGCAGCTTGAGACTAGCGGGAGGTAGTGAGCAGTTCTTC. Protein product: CASSLRLAGGSEQFF.

The chain uses TRBV27 and TRBJ2-3, with a possible D match to TRBD2 (6 bases). The CDR3 consists of 14 residues. V lost 8 bases and J lost 6, with 18 bases in between. Germline V gene data show CDR1 as MNHEY and CDR2 as SMNVEV (reference sequence). CDR3 sequence: CASGWTNRADTQYF. CDR3 in DNA: TGTGCCAGCGGCTGGACTAACCGTGCGGATACGCAGTATTTT.

This rearrangement joins TRBV4-1 to TRBJ1-5, with D uncertain. CDR3 size: 13 residues. V was pared by 5 bases and J by 6 bases, with 11 bases between. Germline V gives CDR1 MGHRA, CDR2 YSYEKL. CDR3 protein: CASSYETSQPQHF. DNA of the CDR3: TGCGCCAGCAGCTACGAAACATCTCAGCCCCAGCATTTT.

The J gene is TRBJ2-7, the V gene TRBV7-2; TRBD2 agrees at 8 bases. Germline V lookup: CDR1 SGHTA, CDR2 FQGNSA. CDR3 length equals 13 residues. V was pared by 5 bases and J by 5 bases, with 5 bases of the junction left unmatched. The CDR3 nucleotides are TGTGCCAGCAGCGCCAGCGGGAGCCACGAGCAGTACTTC. The encoded protein is CASSASGSHEQYF.

The chain links TRBV28 to TRBJ1-6; 7 bases are shared with TRBD1. This CDR3 spans 15 amino acids. Trimming cost V 2 bases and J 10 bases; bases outside gene matches: 8. Germline V gives CDR1 MDHEN, CDR2 SYDVKM. CDR3 amino acids: CASSLSRGIGSPLHF. CDR3 in DNA: TGTGCCAGCAGTTTAAGCAGGGGGATAGGATCACCCCTCCACTTT.

This chain links TRBV4-3 with TRBJ1-2; D gene uncertain. This CDR3 has 14 residues. The ends were cut back, 1 base at V and 2 bases at J, with 8 bases in the middle. Germline CDR1 reads LGHNA; CDR2 reads YSLEER. The CDR3 DNA reads as TGCGCCAGCAGCCAAGGTTTAGTCAACTATGGCTACACCTTC. It translates to CASSQGLVNYGYTF.

The chain carries TRBV9 and TRBJ2-5, with 7 bases matching TRBD1. From germline, CDR1 is SGDLS and CDR2 YYNGEE. The CDR3 spans 15 residues. V shed 3 bases, J shed 2 bases, and the junction held 7 bases outside the gene matches. CDR3: CASSAVPTGQETQYF. CDR3 DNA: TGTGCCAGCAGCGCGGTACCGACAGGGCAAGAGACCCAGTACTTC.

The chain links TRBV4-3 to TRBJ2-7; 14 bases match TRBD2. CDR3 length equals 18 residues. The ends lost 1 base at V and 4 bases at J; junction bases unmatched: 9. Germline loops: CDR1 LGHNA, CDR2 YSLEER. For the CDR3, the DNA is TGCGCCAGCAGCCAAGTATTCCCGACTAGCGGGGGGGTATACGAGCAGTACTTC. Translated, it gives CASSQVFPTSGGVYEQYF.

The rearrangement joins TRBV27 to TRBJ2-7; D may be TRBD1 (5 bases). CDR1 and CDR2 (germline): MNHEY, SMNVEV (reference sequence). The ends were cut back, 5 bases at V and 3 bases at J, with 17 bases in the middle. This CDR3 region has 15 residues. As DNA, the CDR3 is TGTGCCAGCAGTCAACTACTCCAGGGCAGCTACGAGCAGTACTTC. Translation: CASSQLLQGSYEQYF.